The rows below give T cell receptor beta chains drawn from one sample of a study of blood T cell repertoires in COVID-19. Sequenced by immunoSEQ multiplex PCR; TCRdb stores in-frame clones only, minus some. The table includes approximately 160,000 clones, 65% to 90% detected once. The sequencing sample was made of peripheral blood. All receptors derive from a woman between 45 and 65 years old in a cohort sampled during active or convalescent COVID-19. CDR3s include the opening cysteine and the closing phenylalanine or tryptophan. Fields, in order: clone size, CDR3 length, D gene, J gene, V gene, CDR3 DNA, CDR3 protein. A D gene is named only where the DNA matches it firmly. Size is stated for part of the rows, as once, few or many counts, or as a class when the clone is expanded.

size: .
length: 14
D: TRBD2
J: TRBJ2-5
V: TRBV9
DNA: TGTGCCAGCAGCGCGACTAGCGGGGACGAGACCCAGTACTTC
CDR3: CASSATSGDETQYF

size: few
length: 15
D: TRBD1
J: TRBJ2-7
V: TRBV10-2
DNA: TGCGCCAGCAGTCTCAGACAGGGGTCCTCCTACGAGCAGTACTTC
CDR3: CASSLRQGSSYEQYF

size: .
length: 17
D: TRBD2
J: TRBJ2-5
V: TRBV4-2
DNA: TGTGCCAGCAGCCAAGATAGTGGGAGTGGCGGGGGAGAGACCCAGTACTTC
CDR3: CASSQDSGSGGGETQYF

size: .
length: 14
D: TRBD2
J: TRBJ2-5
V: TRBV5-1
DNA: TGCGCCAGCAGCCTTACTAGCGGGGGGGAGACCCAGTACTTC
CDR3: CASSLTSGGETQYF

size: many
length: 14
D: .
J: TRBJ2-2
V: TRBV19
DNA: TGTGCCAGTAATGGGCAGGTGTACACCGGGGAGCTGTTTTTT
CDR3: CASNGQVYTGELFF

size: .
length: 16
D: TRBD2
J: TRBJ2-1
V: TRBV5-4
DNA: TGTGCCAGCAGCCCGACTAGCGGGGGGGCCTACAATGAGCAGTTCTTC
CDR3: CASSPTSGGAYNEQFF

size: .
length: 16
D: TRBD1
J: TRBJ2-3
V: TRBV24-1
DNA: TGTGCCACCAGTGATCTGGGACAGGGGATCTCAGATACGCAGTATTTT
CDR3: CATSDLGQGISDTQYF

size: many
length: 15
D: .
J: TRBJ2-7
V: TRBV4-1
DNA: TGCGCCAGCAGCCAAGTCGTCAGGTCCCCCCTCGAGCAGTACTTC
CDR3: CASSQVVRSPLEQYF

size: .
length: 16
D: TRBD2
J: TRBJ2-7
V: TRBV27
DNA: TGTGCCAGCAGTTTATATGGGACTAGGGTTCGCGGGGAGCAGTACTTC
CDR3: CASSLYGTRVRGEQYF

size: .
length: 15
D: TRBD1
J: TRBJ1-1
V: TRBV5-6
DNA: TGTGCCAGCAGCTTGATAGACAGGGGTAGCGCTGAAGCTTTCTTT
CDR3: CASSLIDRGSAEAFF

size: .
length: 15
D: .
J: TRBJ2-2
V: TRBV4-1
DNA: TGCGCCAGCAGCCCACCGAACAGCCCCACCGGGGAGCTGTTTTTT
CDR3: CASSPPNSPTGELFF

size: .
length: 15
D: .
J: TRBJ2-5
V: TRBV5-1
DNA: TGCGCCAGCAGCTATGGACATCGGGCCCAAGAGACCCAGTACTTC
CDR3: CASSYGHRAQETQYF

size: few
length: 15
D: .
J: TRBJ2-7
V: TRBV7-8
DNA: TGTGCCAGCAGCTTAAACGGCGGCGGTGGGTACGAGCAGTACTTC
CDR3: CASSLNGGGGYEQYF

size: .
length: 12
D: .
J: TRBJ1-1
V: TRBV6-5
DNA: TGTGCCAGCGCCCAGGTGAACACTGAAGCTTTCTTT
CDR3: CASAQVNTEAFF

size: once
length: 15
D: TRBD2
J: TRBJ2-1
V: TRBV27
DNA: TGTGCCAGCAGTATAGCGGGGACGGCGTACAATGAGCAGTTCTTC
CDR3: CASSIAGTAYNEQFF

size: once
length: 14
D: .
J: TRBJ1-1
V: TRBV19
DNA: TGTGCCAGTGGCAGGACACCGTTGAACACTGAAGCTTTCTTT
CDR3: CASGRTPLNTEAFF

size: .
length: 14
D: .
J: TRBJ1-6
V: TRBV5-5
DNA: TGTGCCAGCACTCGGAGCTCCTATAATTCACCCCTCCACTTT
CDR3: CASTRSSYNSPLHF

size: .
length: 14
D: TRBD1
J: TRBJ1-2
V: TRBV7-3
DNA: TGTGCCAGCAGCTTAAGGGACAGGGTGGATGGCTACACCTTC
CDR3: CASSLRDRVDGYTF